This T cell receptor (beta chain) stems from a study of OX40 agonist ivuxolimab in advanced cancers. Study-level background: Ivuxolimab was a fully human IgG2 agonistic monoclonal antibody targeting the costimulatory receptor OX40 (CD134). Peripheral TCRbeta sequencing aimed to test whether ivuxolimab altered TCR sequence diversity and caused clonal T-cell expansion. Of the 52 patients in dose escalation, 19 had hepatocellular carcinoma, about 15 had melanoma, 9 had renal cell carcinoma and 9 had head and neck cancer. The monotherapy dose-escalation portion (N of about 57 patients) of the phase I ivuxolimab trial is reported in the paper. In the dose-escalation cohort, 70% to 85% of patients were male, and the mean age was roughly 60 years with a range of roughly 23 to 79. Prior anti-PD-1, anti-PD-L1 or anti-CTLA-4 therapy was permitted, and checkpoint inhibitors had been received by about 37% of dose-escalation patients. Intravenous ivuxolimab was administered to patients every 2 weeks at six dose levels: 0.01, 0.1, 0.3, 1.5, 3 and 10 mg/kg. Partial responses occurred in three dose-escalation patients, of whom one had hepatocellular carcinoma and two had cutaneous melanoma.

For sequencing of the TCRbeta CDR3 region, genomic DNA was extracted from the sorted cells. TCRbeta CDR3 regions were sequenced using the immunoSEQ Assay. TCRdb took over this immuneACCESS table, retaining in-frame rearrangements with V and J assigned. Such tables are incomplete; in checked studies, under half of the missing clones stem from an unresolved V gene, and the remainder is unexplained. This sample is represented by 65,000 to 100,000 clones; roughly four fifths of them were singletons. Jointly, the top ten make up 5.5% to 8.5% of the sample. The investigation overall reported the following: Low levels of normalized T-cell clonal expansion were also seen in some patients who did not respond. Which antigens the clonally expanded peripheral T cells were specific for was not determined. On average, CD8+ T cells showed more expanded clones than CD4+ T cells after ivuxolimab. In the 0.1-3.0 mg/kg groups, partial responders had among the lowest normalized peripheral clonal expansion, particularly in CD8+ T cells. At doses of 0.1 to 3.0 mg/kg, clonal expansion of both CD4+ and CD8+ T cells in blood was seen between baseline and week 6.

The CDR1 and CDR2 encoded by the germline V gene are MNHNS and SASEGT. From cysteine to phenylalanine, the CDR3 is 15 amino acids long. Just CDR3 DNA is preserved here, 45 bases in frame from base 1. Here V drops 6 bases and J drops 1 base, and the junction holds 4 bases not matched to any gene. As to this clone: Its specific antigen is unknown. Base quality data are lacking; no much larger clone is found one base away.

Patients with a history of autoimmune disease or receiving systemic immunosuppression were excluded from the trial. In every dose cohort, peripheral blood was drawn for TCR sequencing at baseline, cycle 4 day 1, and cycle 7 day 1. The samples were taken from a phase I, first-in-human, multicenter, open-label dose-escalation trial of ivuxolimab. Adults with locally advanced or metastatic melanoma, renal cell carcinoma, hepatocellular carcinoma or head and neck squamous cell carcinoma were enrolled in the trial. Before TCR sequencing, CD4+ and CD8+ T cells were separately sorted from peripheral blood.

The origin of this receptor is an adult with an advanced solid tumor such as melanoma, head and neck, liver or kidney cancer. This sequence uses TRBV6-1 and TRBJ2-3; 10 central bases correspond to TRBD2. This material consisted of CD4+ or CD8+ T cells sorted from blood, taken in a trial of the OX40 agonist ivuxolimab. The DNA sequence reads TGTGCCAGCAGATCCGGACTAGCGGGCACAGATACGCAGTATTTT. Its product reads: CASRSGLAGTDTQYF.